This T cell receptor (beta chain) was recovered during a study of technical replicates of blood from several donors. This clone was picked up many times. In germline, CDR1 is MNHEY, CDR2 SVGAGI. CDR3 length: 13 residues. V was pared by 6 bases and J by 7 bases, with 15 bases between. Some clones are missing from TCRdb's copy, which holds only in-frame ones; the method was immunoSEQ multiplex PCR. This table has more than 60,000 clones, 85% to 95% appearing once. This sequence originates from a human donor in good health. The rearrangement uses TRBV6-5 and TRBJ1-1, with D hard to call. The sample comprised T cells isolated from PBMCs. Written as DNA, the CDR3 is TGTGCCAGCAGCCCAGGATCCTACCGTGAAGCTTTCTTT. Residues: CASSPGSYREAFF.